This T cell receptor (beta chain) came from a study of T-cell memory formation after mild COVID-19. Study at large: Largely donor-specific sequence clusters came from two donors.

TCRdb fed the 5' RACE reads into MiXCR, producing one record per CDR3 protein. The profile shows roughly 310,000 distinct CDR3 sequences, approximately 16% of them singletons. After removal of 3 bases from V and 5 bases from J, the junction contained 2 bases not matched to a gene. The CDR3 totals 14 residues. This clonotype occurred a few times. Its specificity is not known. Overall study results and limits: Pre-infection memory harbored some responding clones, suggesting cross-reactive memory joined. CD4/CD8 balance held among clones contracting day 15 to 85, and later expanders leaned CD4+.

This clonotype was obtained from a man younger than 30 who had mild COVID-19 (a few samples of this study predate the infection). Cell type and time point are not known. The chain is built from TRBV12-3 or TRBV12-4 and TRBJ1-5; 9 bases map to TRBD1. Sequenced sample: PBMCs or a T cell subset sorted from them (not recorded which). The CDR3 loop reads CASSFDRGDQPQHF. The DNA for the CDR3 is TGTGCCAGCAGTTTCGACAGGGGGGATCAGCCCCAGCATTTT.